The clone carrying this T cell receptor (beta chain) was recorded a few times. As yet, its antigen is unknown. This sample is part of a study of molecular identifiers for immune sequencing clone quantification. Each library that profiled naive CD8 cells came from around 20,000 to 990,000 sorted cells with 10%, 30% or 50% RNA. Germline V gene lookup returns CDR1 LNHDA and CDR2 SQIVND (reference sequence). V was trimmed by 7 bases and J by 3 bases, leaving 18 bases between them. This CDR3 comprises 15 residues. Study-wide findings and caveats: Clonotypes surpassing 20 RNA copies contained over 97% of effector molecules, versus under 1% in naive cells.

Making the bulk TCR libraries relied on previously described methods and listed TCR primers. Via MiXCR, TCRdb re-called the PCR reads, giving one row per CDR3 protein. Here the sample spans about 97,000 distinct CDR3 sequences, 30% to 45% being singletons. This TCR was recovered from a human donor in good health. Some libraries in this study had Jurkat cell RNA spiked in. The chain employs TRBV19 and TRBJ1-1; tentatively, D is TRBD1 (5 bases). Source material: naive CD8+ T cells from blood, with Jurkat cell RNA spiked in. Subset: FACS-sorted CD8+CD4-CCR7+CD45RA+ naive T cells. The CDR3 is CASKRDWGRDTEAFF. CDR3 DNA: TGTGCCAGTAAACGGGACTGGGGGAGGGACACTGAAGCTTTCTTT.